This T cell receptor beta chain derives from a study of CD8 T cells in ankylosing spondylitis. General study points: Enrichment of disease-linked clones was reportedly significant in matched ankylosing spondylitis synovial fluid. Blood of patients with ankylosing spondylitis appeared to be characterized by a TCR beta motif of fewer than 10 highly homologous variants.

This clonotype appeared a few times. The antigen remains unidentified. TCRdb itself ran the 5' RACE reads through MiXCR, one entry per CDR3 protein. The repertoire has around 440,000 distinct CDR3 sequences, more than 15% of them found once; the top ten carry approximately 1%. This CDR3 is 13 amino acids long. Germline values: CDR1 LGHNT, CDR2 FRNRAP. V was cut by 0 bases and J by 7 bases, with 9 bases left in between. The sequence came from a male donor with ankylosing spondylitis. The specimen sequenced was blood, either unsorted or a sorted T cell fraction (not recorded which). The chain carries TRBV12-5 and TRBJ1-2; tentative D call: TRBD1 (5 bases). The CDR3 bases are TGTGCTAGTGGTTTGGTAAGGGGCGGTGGCTACACCTTC. It yields the protein CASGLVRGGGYTF.